This TCR beta chain emerged from a study of blood T cell repertoires in COVID-19. Study overall: Acute and convalescent COVID-19 specimens originated in the United States, Italy and Spain. T cells, B-cell-depleted T cells, or PBMCs provided the cDNA or gDNA that served as material.

This CDR3 has 17 amino acids. Germline V gene sequence: CDR1 SGHAT, CDR2 FQNNGV. V gave up 2 bases and J gave up 2 bases; unmatched junction bases: 9. Authors' processing steps: The authors estimated nucleated cell counts from reference gene primer amplification. TCRdb's table, derived via immunoSEQ multiplex PCR, lists solely in-frame clones and lacks some. V, J and clone size derive from that table, while D and trimming were established from the DNA sequence. The repertoire has around 100,000 clones, 88% of them found once; the top ten carry 5.5% to 6.5%. The sequenced material came from peripheral blood. This receptor was taken from a woman aged 60-70 years with acute or convalescent COVID-19. V usage is TRBV11-2 and J usage is TRBJ2-3, with 8 bases that match TRBD2. Here the CDR3 reads CASSLQGLAGITDTQYF. For the CDR3, the DNA is TGTGCCAGCAGCTTACAGGGGCTAGCGGGTATCACAGATACGCAGTATTTT.